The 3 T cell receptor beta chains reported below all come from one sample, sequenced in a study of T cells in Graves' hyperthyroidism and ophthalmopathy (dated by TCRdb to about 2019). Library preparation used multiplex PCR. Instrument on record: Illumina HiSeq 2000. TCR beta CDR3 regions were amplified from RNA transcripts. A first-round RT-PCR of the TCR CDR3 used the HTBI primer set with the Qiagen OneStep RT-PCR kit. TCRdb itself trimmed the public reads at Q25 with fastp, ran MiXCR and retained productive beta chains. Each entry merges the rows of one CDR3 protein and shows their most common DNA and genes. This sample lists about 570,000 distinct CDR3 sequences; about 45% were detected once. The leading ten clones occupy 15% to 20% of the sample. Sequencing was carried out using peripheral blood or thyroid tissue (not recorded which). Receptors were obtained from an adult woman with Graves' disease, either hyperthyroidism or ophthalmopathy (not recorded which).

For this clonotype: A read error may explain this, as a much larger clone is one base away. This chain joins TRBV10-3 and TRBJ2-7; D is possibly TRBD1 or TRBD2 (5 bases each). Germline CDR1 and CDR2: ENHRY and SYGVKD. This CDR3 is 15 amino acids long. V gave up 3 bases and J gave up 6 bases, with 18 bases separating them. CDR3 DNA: TGTGCCATCAGTGAATCCCAGGGAGCAAGAAGCGAGCAGTACTTC. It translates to CAISESQGARSEQYF.

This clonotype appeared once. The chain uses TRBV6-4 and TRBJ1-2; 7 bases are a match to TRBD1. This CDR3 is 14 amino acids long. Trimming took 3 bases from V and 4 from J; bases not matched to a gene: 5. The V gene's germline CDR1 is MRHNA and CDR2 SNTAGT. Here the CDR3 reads CASSETGRGYGYTF. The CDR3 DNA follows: TGTGCCAGCAGTGAGACAGGGAGGGGCTATGGCTACACCTTC.

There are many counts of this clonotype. CDR3 in amino acids: CSARPRYRGDEQYF. The DNA of the CDR3 is TGCAGTGCTAGACCAAGGTATAGGGGGGACGAGCAGTACTTC. The V gene is TRBV20-1, the J gene TRBJ2-7, with D perhaps matching TRBD1 or TRBD2 (6 bases each). This CDR3 is 14 amino acids long. V was cut by 2 bases and J by 5 bases, with 16 bases left in between. Germline V CDR1 and CDR2: DFQATT, SNEGSKA (reference sequence).